This T cell receptor (beta chain) was captured by sequencing in a study of T cells in narcolepsy. On the study more broadly: Enrolled donors included narcolepsy type 1 or type 2 patients and healthy controls. Study conclusions and caveats: Comparing one patient's CSF and blood CD4+ clonotypes highlighted HCRT- and TRIB2-specific autoreactive clonotypes. Healthy controls reportedly lacked the autoreactive clonotypes serially found in patients' blood. In some patient and control memory CD4+ samples, autoreactive clones were absent.

Using immunoSEQ multiplex PCR, the repertoire was profiled, and TCRdb retains in-frame clones only, with some absent. The table shows tens of thousands of clones, with roughly 85% occurring only once. This clone has just a few counts. Its specificity is unknown. This CDR3 comprises 14 residues. Per germline, CDR1 MNHEY and CDR2 SVGAGI. The V end was cut by 2 bases, the J end by 7 bases, with 12 bases between. Material: memory (CD45RA-) CD4+ T cells from blood. This chain joins TRBV6-5 and TRBJ1-5, with D unclear. This receptor was taken from a human donor in good health. The CDR3: CASSYRVGRQPQHF. For the CDR3, the DNA is TGTGCCAGCAGTTACCGGGTCGGGAGGCAGCCCCAGCATTTT.